Given below is one T cell receptor beta chain in context. The length of the CDR3 is 17 residues. CDR1 is SGDLS and CDR2 is YYNGEE in the germline V gene. V lost 2 bases to trimming and J lost 4 bases; unmatched junction nucleotides: 11. Sequencing used immunoSEQ multiplex PCR; TCRdb keeps in-frame clones, though not all of them. The sample yields about 140,000 clones, roughly 92% seen once. This sample is drawn from a study of control samples from healthy donors and cancer patients. This TCR derives from a man aged 25-45 years in good health. The sample comprised blood. The chain is built from TRBV9 and TRBJ2-1; 8 positions match TRBD2. The CDR3 is CASSVGGLGLLYNEQFF. The CDR3 nucleotides read TGTGCCAGCAGCGTGGGGGGACTAGGCCTTTTATACAATGAGCAGTTCTTC.